This is a list of T cell receptor beta chains from one sample in a study of T cell responses to AZD1222 COVID-19 vaccine. Produced via immunoSEQ multiplex PCR; TCRdb's table is partial and in-frame only. The sample records some 120,000 clones, approximately 91% being singletons. Source: peripheral blood, taken on day 0 of AZD1222 vaccination. The receptors originated from an adult in good health. The CDR3 runs from the conserved cysteine through the conserved F or W. A D gene is named only where the DNA matches it firmly. Some rows have no size entry. The others give once, few or many, or a class for an expanded clone.

>TRBV28|.|TRBJ2-7|TRBD2
CASSPLPRSLAGGPYEQYF
TGTGCCAGCAGTCCACTCCCGCGATCACTAGCGGGAGGGCCCTACGAGCAGTACTTC
>TRBV18|.|TRBJ1-1|.
CASSPLGRGESTEAFF
TGTGCCAGCTCACCACTGGGGCGAGGGGAGAGCACTGAAGCTTTCTTT
>TRBV2|.|TRBJ2-5|TRBD2
CASSAVRGGGAGETQYF
TGTGCCAGCAGCGCTGTCCGAGGCGGGGGGGCCGGGGAGACCCAGTACTTC
>TRBV29-1|.|TRBJ1-3|.
CSAEGPNSGNTIYF
TGCAGCGCCGAAGGGCCCAACTCTGGAAACACCATATATTTT
>TRBV30|.|TRBJ1-1|.
CAWIGVEAFF
TGTGCCTGGATAGGGGTTGAAGCTTTCTTT
>TRBV7-9|.|TRBJ2-3|.
CASSLARESTDTQYF
TGTGCCAGCAGCTTAGCGCGAGAAAGCACAGATACGCAGTATTTT
>TRBV12-3/TRBV12-4|once|TRBJ2-7|.
CASRTTHSYEQYF
TGTGCCAGCAGGACGACTCATTCCTACGAGCAGTACTTC
>TRBV30|.|TRBJ1-2|.
CAWSAGGGYTF
TGTGCCTGGAGTGCGGGGGGTGGCTACACCTTC
>TRBV9|.|TRBJ2-2|TRBD2
CASSAEVAGPNTGELFF
TGTGCCAGCAGCGCGGAGGTAGCGGGGCCTAACACCGGGGAGCTGTTTTTT
>TRBV6-5|.|TRBJ1-6|.
CASSYGGSSYNSPLHF
TGTGCCAGCAGTTACGGGGGGAGCTCCTATAATTCACCCCTCCACTTT
>TRBV7-2|.|TRBJ1-2|.
CASNPPGTNYGYTF
TGTGCCAGCAACCCCCCAGGGACAAACTATGGCTACACCTTC
>TRBV30|.|TRBJ1-2|TRBD1
CAWKPGQGGIYGYTF
TGTGCCTGGAAACCCGGGCAGGGGGGAATCTATGGCTACACCTTC
>TRBV6-1|.|TRBJ2-1|TRBD2
CASSKAGIRASGADEQFF
TGTGCCAGCAGTAAAGCGGGTATTCGGGCTAGCGGGGCCGATGAGCAGTTCTTC
>TRBV7-6|once|TRBJ1-4|.
CASSPGTDDEKLFF
TGTGCCAGCAGTCCCGGGACGGACGATGAAAAACTGTTTTTT
>TRBV19|.|TRBJ1-1|.
CASSRTEAFF
TGTGCCAGTAGCCGTACTGAAGCTTTCTTT
>TRBV11-2|.|TRBJ2-1|.
CASSIGTNRGEQFF
TGTGCCAGCAGCATAGGGACAAACCGCGGTGAGCAGTTCTTC
>TRBV30|.|TRBJ2-4|TRBD2
CAWSGPRGTSGRADIQYF
TGTGCCTGGAGTGGACCGCGCGGGACTAGCGGGAGGGCCGACATTCAGTACTTC
>TRBV7-9|.|TRBJ2-3|TRBD2
CASSLRRGEDTQYF
TGTGCCAGCAGCTTAAGGCGGGGGGAAGATACGCAGTATTTT
>TRBV6-5|.|TRBJ2-1|TRBD2
CASNGAGGNEQFF
TGTGCCTCCAATGGCGCGGGAGGTAATGAGCAGTTCTTC
>TRBV6-5|once|TRBJ2-1|TRBD2
CASRETSGRINEQFF
TGTGCCAGCAGGGAGACTAGCGGGAGAATAAATGAGCAGTTCTTC
>TRBV7-2|.|TRBJ2-4|TRBD1
CASSLAGTGSGSGIQYF
TGTGCCAGCAGCTTAGCGGGGACAGGGAGTGGGTCTGGCATTCAGTACTTC
>TRBV2|.|TRBJ2-1|.
CASSPGTRSYNEQFF
TGTGCCAGCAGCCCCGGGACGCGCTCCTACAATGAGCAGTTCTTC
>TRBV5-6|.|TRBJ1-5|.
CASSLTGRQPQHF
TGTGCCAGCAGCTTGACCGGGCGTCAGCCCCAGCATTTT
>TRBV24-1|.|TRBJ2-3|TRBD2
CATSDLLSSGDDTQYF
TGTGCCACCAGTGATTTGTTATCTAGCGGGGATGATACGCAGTATTTT
>TRBV5-6|.|TRBJ1-4|.
CASSLGQINEKLFF
TGTGCCAGCAGCCTCGGACAGATTAATGAAAAACTGTTTTTT
>TRBV7-9|few|TRBJ2-1|TRBD2
CASSPGLAGQFF
TGTGCCAGCAGCCCTGGACTAGCGGGTCAGTTCTTC
>TRBV5-1|.|TRBJ2-7|TRBD1
CASSLVGQGNYEQYF
TGCGCCAGCAGCTTGGTGGGACAGGGGAACTACGAGCAGTACTTC
>TRBV7-2|.|TRBJ2-3|TRBD2
CASSLGLAADTQYF
TGTGCCAGCAGCTTGGGACTAGCGGCCGATACGCAGTATTTT
>TRBV11-2|once|TRBJ2-5|TRBD1
CASSFGQGHETQYF
TGTGCCAGCAGCTTTGGACAGGGTCACGAGACCCAGTACTTC
>TRBV7-9|.|TRBJ2-7|.
CASSLVGGSYEQYF
TGTGCCAGCAGCCTAGTAGGGGGCTCCTACGAGCAGTACTTC
>TRBV4-2|.|TRBJ1-6|.
CASSQGAGQRSPLHF
TGTGCCAGCAGCCAAGGGGCCGGGCAACGGTCACCCCTCCACTTT
>TRBV9|.|TRBJ2-7|TRBD2
CASSVGREGYEQYF
TGTGCCAGCAGCGTAGGGCGGGAGGGGTACGAGCAGTACTTC
>TRBV10-3|.|TRBJ1-5|.
CAISGGVGPGGNQPQHF
TGTGCCATCAGTGGTGGGGTAGGGCCAGGCGGCAATCAGCCCCAGCATTTT
>TRBV5-5|once|TRBJ1-1|.
CASSLDPNTEAFF
TGTGCCAGCAGCTTGGATCCGAACACTGAAGCTTTCTTT
>TRBV19|.|TRBJ1-2|TRBD1
CASSYYRGTSYGYTF
TGTGCCAGTAGTTACTACAGGGGCACGTCCTATGGCTACACCTTC
>TRBV7-9|few|TRBJ1-2|TRBD1
CASRRDREGYTF
TGTGCCAGCAGGAGGGACAGGGAGGGCTACACCTTC
>TRBV7-9|.|TRBJ2-3|TRBD1
CASSLRQGGTDTQYF
TGTGCCAGCAGCCTCCGACAGGGCGGAACAGATACGCAGTATTTT
>TRBV10-1|few|TRBJ1-2|TRBD1
CASSEVKGAAKGYTF
TGCGCCAGCAGTGAAGTAAAGGGGGCCGCTAAGGGCTACACCTTC
>TRBV25-1|.|TRBJ2-7|.
CASSVGGSYEQYF
TGTGCCAGCAGTGTTGGCGGATCCTACGAGCAGTACTTC
>TRBV12-3/TRBV12-4|.|TRBJ1-2|.
CASSLGGPGGYTF
TGTGCCAGCAGTTTAGGGGGTCCAGGCGGCTACACCTTC
>TRBV11-2|.|TRBJ1-1|.
CASSFGRDTEAFF
TGTGCCAGCAGCTTCGGCAGGGACACTGAAGCTTTCTTT
>TRBV9|.|TRBJ1-2|.
CVSSVGGGINYGYTF
TGTGTCAGCAGCGTAGGAGGAGGCATTAACTATGGCTACACCTTC
>TRBV14|.|TRBJ1-1|.
CASSRGDSWAEAFF
TGTGCCAGCAGCCGGGGGGATTCTTGGGCTGAAGCTTTCTTT
>TRBV5-1|.|TRBJ2-5|.
CASRAKETQYF
TGCGCCAGCAGAGCGAAAGAGACCCAGTACTTC
>TRBV7-2|.|TRBJ2-1|.
CASSLRAGGGEWFF
TGTGCCAGCAGCTTACGGGCGGGTGGAGGTGAATGGTTCTTC
>TRBV11-1|.|TRBJ2-7|TRBD1
CASSLAQGSPYEQYF
TGTGCCAGCAGCTTAGCACAGGGGTCTCCCTACGAGCAGTACTTC
>TRBV7-8|.|TRBJ2-1|TRBD2
CASSLDLGGLAGTEQFF
TGTGCCAGCAGCTTAGATCTTGGTGGGCTAGCGGGAACCGAGCAGTTCTTC
>TRBV6-5|.|TRBJ2-1|TRBD2
CASSYSSGRPYNEQFF
TGTGCCAGCAGTTACTCTTCCGGGAGGCCCTACAATGAGCAGTTCTTC
>TRBV19|.|TRBJ1-1|.
CASSMLYGTENTEAFF
TGTGCCAGTAGTATGCTCTATGGGACGGAGAACACTGAAGCTTTCTTT
>TRBV5-1|.|TRBJ2-5|TRBD2
CASSFGRGQETQYF
TGCGCCAGCAGCTTTGGGAGGGGTCAAGAGACCCAGTACTTC
>TRBV18|.|TRBJ2-7|.
CASSPSAGTEQYF
TGTGCCAGCTCACCGTCTGCGGGAACCGAGCAGTACTTC
>TRBV27|once|TRBJ1-5|.
CASSLWGNQPQHF
TGTGCCAGCAGTTTATGGGGTAATCAGCCCCAGCATTTT
>TRBV5-6|.|TRBJ1-5|TRBD1
CASSLDRGLGQPQHF
TGTGCCAGCAGCTTGGACAGGGGGTTGGGTCAGCCCCAGCATTTT